The clone carrying this TCR beta chain was observed a handful of times. Its cognate antigen is unknown. Researchers reported sorting CD4+ naive, central memory, regulatory and stem cell-like memory cells via CD45RO/CCR7/CD25/CD127/CD95/CD27. Sort purity for all populations was recorded as exceeding 98%. The study reverse transcribed the entire isolated RNA, so it sequenced expressed TCRB transcripts. Data came from immunoSEQ multiplex PCR; TCRdb stores just in-frame clones and leaves some out. The sample yields 240,000 or so clones, approximately 15% seen once. The sample comes from a study of beta chain features in type 1 diabetes. Study conclusions and caveats: For cells with high TCR expression, cDNA sequencing could yield over-representation. The study found that naive, central memory and Treg TCRB repertoires appeared more similar in patients than in healthy donors. Type 1 diabetes patients had TCRB CDR3s that were shorter (moderately but significantly so) in all four CD4+ subsets.

CDR1 and CDR2 (germline): SGHRS, YFSETQ. Unmatched junction bases numbered 4, after V lost 7 bases and J lost 3 bases. This CDR3 is 13 amino acids long. The receptor was isolated from a man aged 25 to 40 with type 1 diabetes. The source material was naive CD4+ T cells from blood. The chain combines TRBV5-1 with TRBJ1-1, with 9 bases that match TRBD1. The CDR3 here is CASRGQGHTEAFF. The CDR3 DNA reads TGCGCCAGCCGAGGACAGGGGCACACTGAAGCTTTCTTT. The whole variable domain, remainder taken from reference TRBV5-1 and TRBJ1-1, is KAGVTQTPRYLIKTRGQQVTLSCSPISGHRSVSWYQQTPGQGLQFLFEYFSETQRNKGNFPGRFSGRQFSNSRSEMNVSTLELGDSALYLCASRGQGHTEAFFGQGTRLTVV.